Each of the 23 T cell receptor beta chains below was sequenced from the same sample in a study of CD8 T cells in Susac syndrome. The RNA, about 0.5 to 1 ug, was put through reverse transcription using random hexamers. TCRdb re-called the immunoSEQ multiplex PCR reads with MiXCR, one entry per CDR3 protein. The data contain some 260,000 distinct CDR3 sequences, roughly 85% of them singletons. Sequencing was carried out using CD8+ T cells from PBMCs. The source of these receptors is a human donor with multiple sclerosis.

V and J are TRBV15 and TRBJ2-7; D might be TRBD2 (5 bases). In germline, CDR1 is LNHNV, CDR2 YYDKDF (reference sequence). The V gene lost 0 bases and the J gene lost 4 bases, with 10 bases spanning the gap. This CDR3 has 14 amino acids. The chain's CDR3 is CATSRELDLYEQYF. DNA for the CDR3: TGTGCCACCAGCAGAGAACTGGACTTATACGAGCAGTACTTC. The complete variable domain, with remaining parts taken from reference TRBV15 and TRBJ2-7, reads DAMVIQNPRYQVTQFGKPVTLSCSQTLNHNVMYWYQQKSSQAPKLLFHYYDKDFNNEADTPDNFQSRRPNTSFCFLDIRSPGLGDTAMYLCATSRELDLYEQYFGPGTRLTVT.

The V and J genes are TRBV6-5 and TRBJ2-3, with TRBD2 identical over 7 bases. The germline V gene has CDR1 MNHEY and CDR2 SVGAGI. The CDR3 sequence is 14 residues long. V lost 7 bases and J lost 0; bases outside the gene matches: 4. CDR3 in DNA: TGTGCCAGCAAATGGGGGGGGAGCACAGATACGCAGTATTTT. Translating gives CASKWGGSTDTQYF.

The chain uses TRBV30 and TRBJ2-5, with 13 nucleotides matching TRBD2. The junction had 13 bases not matched to a gene; V was cut back by 5 bases and J by 4 bases. The germline V gene has CDR1 GTSNPN and CDR2 SVGIG (reference sequence). The CDR3 is made up of 17 amino acids. CDR3 region: CAWASGTSGIGRETQYF. DNA of the CDR3: TGTGCCTGGGCATCCGGGACTAGCGGGATTGGAAGAGAGACCCAGTACTTC. Full variable domain (rest looked up from reference TRBV30 and TRBJ2-5): SQTIHQWPATLVQPVGSPLSLECTVEGTSNPNLYWYRQAAGRGLQLLFYSVGIGQISSEVPQNLSASRPQDRQFILSSKKLLLSDSGFYLCAWASGTSGIGRETQYFGPGTRLLVL.

This rearrangement joins TRBV30 to TRBJ2-4; D perhaps matches TRBD1 (6 bases). Trimming left V 3 bases short and J 0 bases short, with 12 bases between. Germline lookup yields CDR1 GTSNPN and CDR2 SVGIG (reference sequence). The CDR3 spans 15 residues. CDR3 coding DNA: TGTGCCTGGAGCGAACGAGGGGGAGCCAAAAACATTCAGTACTTC. Translated: CAWSERGGAKNIQYF.

The chain joins TRBV4-2 to TRBJ1-2; no clear D. The CDR3 sequence is 14 residues long. Germline V gives CDR1 LGHNA, CDR2 YNFKEQ. Deletions cut 3 bases from V and 4 bases from J, with 12 bases between. DNA for the CDR3: TGTGCCAGCAGCCAGTTGGATTCGTCCTATGGCTACACCTTC. Protein: CASSQLDSSYGYTF.

The chain links TRBV28 to TRBJ1-1; the match to TRBD1 covers 8 bases. CDR3 length equals 14 residues. From germline, CDR1 is MDHEN and CDR2 SYDVKM. V gave up 10 bases and J gave up 5 bases; unmatched junction bases: 12. CDR3 loop: CATAIRDRGTEAFF. As DNA, the CDR3 is TGTGCCACCGCCATCCGAGACAGGGGAACTGAAGCTTTCTTT.

V gene TRBV20-1 combines with J gene TRBJ2-1; 11 bases are shared with TRBD2. Trimming took 6 bases from V and 3 from J; bases not matched to a gene: 16. The germline V gene has CDR1 DFQATT and CDR2 SNEGSKA (reference sequence). This CDR3 comprises 18 residues. CDR3 bases: TGCAGTGCCCTTCCCCCTAGGTTACTAGCGGGGGACTACAATGAGCAGTTCTTC. Protein sequence: CSALPPRLLAGDYNEQFF.

This clonotype showed up just once. The V gene is TRBV27, the J gene TRBJ2-1; TRBD2 might be the D (5 bases). CDR1 and CDR2 from the germline V gene are MNHEY and SMNVEV (reference sequence). The CDR3 totals 12 residues. Trimming removed 8 bases at V and 8 bases at J, with 13 bases between. In DNA, the CDR3 is TGTGCCAGCGGATTTCCTAGCTATGAGCAGTTCTTC. Amino acids: CASGFPSYEQFF.

V and J are TRBV7-9 and TRBJ1-1; tentatively, D is TRBD1 (5 bases). Germline CDR1 and CDR2: SEHNR and FQNEAQ (reference sequence). This CDR3 is built from 14 residues. With 5 bases removed from V and 3 bases from J, the gap between germline ends came to 13 bases. The CDR3 protein is CASSRTGPDTEAFF. CDR3 sequence (DNA): TGTGCCAGCAGCCGTACAGGCCCAGACACTGAAGCTTTCTTT.

The CDR3 sequence: CASSQPRGAEFF. The CDR3 nucleotides are TGTGCCAGCAGCCAACCACGGGGAGCGGAGTTCTTC. The chain has TRBV3-1 and TRBJ2-1, with D perhaps TRBD2 (5 bases). The CDR3 extends over 12 amino acids. Germline lookup yields CDR1 LGHDT and CDR2 YNNKEL (reference sequence). The V gene lost 2 bases and the J gene lost 14 bases, with 13 bases spanning the gap.

This clonotype has a single count. The missing conserved phenylalanine or tryptophan at the end of this CDR3 makes a read error likely. The genes are TRBV2 and TRBJ2-5; TRBD2 matches 11 bases. The CDR3 runs 14 residues. The germline V gene encodes CDR1 SNHLY and CDR2 FYNNEI. V lost 6 bases and J lost 4; bases outside the gene matches: 4. CDR3 amino acids: CASSDGTSGETQYL. The DNA of the CDR3 is TGTGCCAGCAGCGATGGGACTAGCGGAGAGACCCAGTACCTC.

This clonotype appeared once. The chain couples TRBV19 to TRBJ1-1; D ambiguous. Germline CDR1 reads LNHDA; CDR2 reads SQIVND (reference sequence). This CDR3 has 15 amino acids. The V gene lost 7 bases and the J gene lost 8 bases, with 23 bases spanning the gap. CDR3 nucleotides: TGTGCCAGTACCATTCTCCCCAGTTCACAAGCGGAAGCTTTCTTT. It encodes CASTILPSSQAEAFF.

The chain is built from TRBV7-9 and TRBJ1-5; no clear D gene. The CDR3 has 13 residues. V shed 0 bases and J shed 3 bases, with 3 bases lying between them. The germline V gene has CDR1 SEHNR and CDR2 FQNEAQ (reference sequence). The CDR3 region is CASSLAHNQPQHF. In nucleotides, the CDR3 is TGTGCCAGCAGCTTAGCCCACAATCAGCCCCAGCATTTT.

The chain recombines TRBV9 with TRBJ2-7; a weak D match, TRBD1 (6 bases). There are 14 residues in the CDR3. CDR1 and CDR2 (germline): SGDLS, YYNGEE. Deletions cut 2 bases from V and 0 bases from J, with 9 bases between. Written as DNA, the CDR3 is TGTGCCAGCAGCGTTGAGGACAGCTCCTACGAGCAGTACTTC. Protein product: CASSVEDSSYEQYF. Filled out from reference TRBV9 and TRBJ2-7, the complete variable domain reads DSGVTQTPKHLITATGQRVTLRCSPRSGDLSVYWYQQSLDQGLQFLIQYYNGEERAKGNILERFSAQQFPDLHSELNLSSLELGDSALYFCASSVEDSSYEQYFGPGTRLTVT.

The J gene is TRBJ1-1, the V gene TRBV27; tentatively, D is TRBD1 (6 bases). Trimming stripped 5 bases from V and 0 bases from J, with 19 bases between. CDR1 is MNHEY and CDR2 is SMNVEV in the germline V gene (reference sequence). CDR3 length: 17 residues. Here the CDR3 DNA reads TGTGCCAGCAGTCCGAGAGACGGACAGAGCATGAACACTGAAGCTTTCTTT. Its protein product is CASSPRDGQSMNTEAFF.

The chain recombines TRBV27 with TRBJ2-1; possible D gene TRBD2, 6 bases. This CDR3 has 14 residues. Germline V gene data show CDR1 as MNHEY and CDR2 as SMNVEV (reference sequence). V was clipped by 3 bases and J by 7 bases, with 13 bases between them. The CDR3 DNA reads as TGTGCCAGCAGTTTGGGGGGATGGTATAATGAGCAGTTCTTC. It specifies CASSLGGWYNEQFF.

The rearrangement joins TRBV9 to TRBJ1-2; TRBD1 agrees at 7 bases. The length of the CDR3 is 14 residues. V shed 3 bases, J shed 7 bases, and the junction held 9 bases outside the gene matches. Germline V gene sequence: CDR1 SGDLS, CDR2 YYNGEE. CDR3 in amino acids: CASSEGEGAVGYTF. In DNA form, the CDR3 reads TGTGCCAGCAGCGAGGGGGAGGGGGCCGTTGGCTACACCTTC.

The CDR3 protein is CASSLPGQGPTGELFF. The CDR3 nucleotides are TGTGCCAGTAGTCTACCGGGACAGGGGCCCACCGGGGAGCTGTTTTTT. The gene calls are TRBV19 and TRBJ2-2, with 10 bases fitting TRBD1. CDR3 length: 16 residues. Losses at the gene ends were 5 bases for V and 4 bases for J; bases not matched to a gene: 7. The germline V gene has CDR1 LNHDA and CDR2 SQIVND (reference sequence).

The chain employs TRBV25-1 and TRBJ1-2; D call uncertain. CDR3 length equals 14 residues. Germline V lookup: CDR1 MGHDK, CDR2 SYGVNS. V dropped 7 bases and J dropped 0 bases, with 12 bases sitting between them. The CDR3 here is CASTSREPNYGYTF. CDR3 coding DNA: TGTGCCAGCACGAGCAGAGAACCTAACTATGGCTACACCTTC.

As DNA, the CDR3 is TGTGCCAGCAGCTCCGGGACAGCCAATGGATACGAGCAGTACTTC. Translating gives CASSSGTANGYEQYF. V usage is TRBV11-2 and J usage is TRBJ2-7; 7 positions match TRBD1. CDR1 SGHAT and CDR2 FQNNGV come from the germline V gene. Losses at the gene ends were 4 bases for V and 4 bases for J; bases not matched to a gene: 10. The CDR3 spans 15 residues.

V and J are TRBV27 and TRBJ1-2; no clear D gene. Germline V gene lookup returns CDR1 MNHEY and CDR2 SMNVEV (reference sequence). This CDR3 is built from 14 residues. V was shortened by 0 bases and J by 1 base, with 6 bases between the two germline ends. The CDR3 spells CASSLSPGNYGYTF. CDR3 nucleotides: TGTGCCAGCAGTTTATCACCCGGTAACTATGGCTACACCTTC.

The chain joins TRBV15 to TRBJ2-5, with D perhaps matching TRBD1 or TRBD2 (6 bases each). Germline values: CDR1 LNHNV, CDR2 YYDKDF (reference sequence). Trimming left V 0 bases short and J 4 bases short, with 15 bases between. The CDR3 consists of 16 residues. The CDR3 DNA sequence: TGTGCCACCAGCAGAGATCGGGGGCGCCGAGGAGAGACCCAGTACTTC. Translating it yields CATSRDRGRRGETQYF.

This rearrangement joins TRBV28 to TRBJ2-1, with D possibly being TRBD2 (6 bases). Between the trimmed V and J ends, which lost 8 bases and 5 bases, there was a span of 22 bases. The CDR3 is 16 residues long. Germline V gene sequence: CDR1 MDHEN, CDR2 SYDVKM. This CDR3 is CASGRQGGFIDNEQFF. CDR3 DNA sequence: TGTGCCAGCGGGCGGCAGGGAGGTTTTATCGACAATGAGCAGTTCTTC.